The 5 T cell receptor beta chains below come from one sample, sequenced in a study of radiation and T cells in renal cell carcinoma. Specified time point: blood 2 weeks post-SBRT. The treatment is: 15 Gy SBRT to primary tumor, nephrectomy 4 weeks later. The repertoire was sequenced with immunoSEQ multiplex PCR; TCRdb's copy has only in-frame clones and lacks some. The data hold 70,000 or so clones, with about four fifths observed a single time. Sample: blood, taken from a patient whose treatment included radiotherapy and nephrectomy. Every receptor here comes from a man in his fifties or sixties with renal cell carcinoma.

In this sample, this clone turned up a few times. The junction departs from the called germline gene at one end, perhaps through a read error. The gene calls are TRBV7-2 and TRBJ1-5; 10 bases are a match to TRBD1. The CDR3 totals 15 residues. From germline, CDR1 is SGHTA and CDR2 FQGNSA. CDR3 residues: CASSFETGGNQPQHF. In DNA form, the CDR3 reads TGTGCCAGCAGCTTCGAGACAGGGGGCAACCAGCCCCAGCATTTT.

This chain uses TRBV21-1 with TRBJ1-5. TRBV21-1 represents a pseudogene. The CDR3 length is 16 residues. The CDR3 is CASSKAAAGSNQPQHF. For the CDR3, the DNA is TGTGCCAGCAGCAAAGCAGCAGCCGGTAGCAATCAGCCCCAGCATTTT.

In this sample, this clone turned up a few times. This sequence joins TRBV7-9 and TRBJ2-7, with 11 positions matching TRBD2. This CDR3 is 15 amino acids long. V lost 1 base, J lost 3 bases, and 2 bases stayed unmatched. CDR1 SEHNR and CDR2 FQNEAQ come from the germline V gene (reference sequence). The CDR3, as DNA: TGTGCCAGCAGCTTAGTTAGCGGGAGGGTCTACGAGCAGTACTTC. Amino acid sequence: CASSLVSGRVYEQYF.

This clone has ten or more counts. This chain links TRBV11-1 with TRBJ1-1; D possibly corresponds to TRBD1 (6 bases). Germline V lookup: CDR1 SGHAT, CDR2 FQDESV (reference sequence). The CDR3 totals 14 residues. Trimming left V 3 bases short and J 1 base short, with 9 bases between. CDR3 region: CASSLDRTNTEAFF. The CDR3 DNA reads TGTGCCAGCAGCTTGGACAGAACGAACACTGAAGCTTTCTTT.

The genes are TRBV6-1 and TRBJ1-2; D is perhaps TRBD1 (6 bases). Trimming left V 0 bases short and J 8 bases short, with 10 bases between. This CDR3 is 13 amino acids long. CDR1 MNHNS and CDR2 SASEGT come from the germline V gene. The CDR3 DNA follows: TGTGCCAGCAGTGAAGCGGGGGCTTGGGGCTACACCTTC. It translates to CASSEAGAWGYTF.